The clone carrying this T cell receptor beta chain was observed many times. The sample comes from a study of blood T cells in healthy people across ages. Primers used in a second PCR of roughly 6 to 12 cycles were a sample-barcoded 5' primer and a J-beta primer mix. One entry per CDR3 protein results from TCRdb running MiXCR on the 5' RACE reads. The sample has around 500,000 distinct CDR3 sequences, more than 45% seen once. Looked up from germline, CDR1 is MNHNY and CDR2 is SVGAGI (reference sequence). This CDR3 has 15 residues. Trimming took 2 bases from V and 6 from J, leaving 14 bases between them. Each sample yielded at least 6.5 million isolated PBMCs. Per sample, at least 5 micrograms of total RNA were extracted.

The genes are TRBV6-6 and TRBJ2-1, with D possibly matching TRBD2 (6 bases). Input material: blood. This TCR came from a man older than 75 in good health. The CDR3 DNA is TGTGCCAGCAGTTACGAGGCGGGATTGTTCAATGAGCAGTTCTTC. It yields the protein CASSYEAGLFNEQFF.